Described below is a single TCR beta chain sequence and its context. This clone appeared a single time. The target of this receptor is not known. The record has no base qualities; no much larger clone is one base away. This sample was included in a study of T cell responses to AZD1222 COVID-19 vaccine (dated by TCRdb to the early 2020s). Study-level background: A total of about 240 trial participants underwent TCR sequencing, of whom about 210 received two doses of AZD1222 and 26 received two doses of the MenACWY control vaccine. Trial participants were enrolled into age subgroups of 18-55, 56-69 and 70-plus years, which contained roughly 150, 30 and 60 TCR-sequenced participants, respectively. Beyond this particular receptor, the publication reports: The vaccine-associated CD4 TCRs covered the entire spike protein, and the dominant responses fell in regions 160-218 and 743-854. Conclusions about previously exposed vaccinees are limited, since just five to seven AZD1222 recipients were seropositive for SARS-CoV-2 at baseline. Participants were mostly white British and included more females than males, and it was suggested by the authors that clonal diversity may have been underestimated. In the small 56-69-year group, the increase in depth fell short of significance, most likely because of low power. Because no day 14 peak-response samples were available, the repertoires could be characterized only after the peak T cell response. After two AZD1222 doses, both the breadth and the depth of spike-specific TCRs were significantly higher than at day 0 and than in MenACWY recipients. Reportedly, almost half of the unique spike-specific TCRs recognized epitopes lying outside the regions that are mutated in the B.1.351 and B.1.1.7 variants.

Looking up the germline V gene yields CDR1 MRHNA and CDR2 SNTAGT. V is shortened by 6 bases, J by 9 bases, and the region joining them spans 17 bases. The CDR3 runs 13 amino acids, cysteine and phenylalanine included. Only the CDR3 part of the read is kept: 39 bases, read in frame from the first base. The CDR3 regions of human TCRbeta chains were analyzed by immunosequencing. In the source study's methods: TCRs in the repertoires were matched against a reference library of SARS-CoV-2-specific TCRs that had been generated with the MIRA antigen-specificity platform. Breadth was defined as the fraction of unique TCRs that were SARS-CoV-2-associated, and depth was defined as the fraction of total T cells that were SARS-CoV-2-associated. Using the MIRA data, each spike-specific TCR was mapped to the spike region that the TCR reacts to and placed in a CD4 or CD8 class. Log10-transformed breadth and depth values were compared by one-way ANOVA with Sidak's multiple comparisons tests. The immuneACCESS repertoire file appears here via TCRdb, limited to in-frame rearrangements. These files lack a portion of the clones; in checked studies, under half of the deficit traces to unresolved V genes, and the cause of the others is not known. V and J calls and clone size come straight from that table; D and trimming were deduced from the DNA. This sample lists about 120,000 clones; 93% were detected once. The ten biggest clones cover approximately 5% of the sample.

The meaning of the sample's time point label: about 28 days (+/-7) after the second vaccine dose. AZD1222 recipients whose second dose came at about 4 weeks and those whose second dose came at about 12 weeks were combined into one group, since spike-specific TCR depth and breadth did not differ between the two schedules. Vaccinee samples were obtained from the UK trials COV001 and COV002, which included a single-blind randomized controlled phase 2/3 trial of AZD1222 (ChAdOx1 nCoV-19) in healthy adults. For TCRbeta chain sequencing, PBMC samples from trial participants were taken at day 0 and at day 28 after the second dose.

The receptor was isolated from an adult who received the AZD1222 COVID-19 vaccine. Here the sequenced sample was peripheral blood, taken 28 days after the second AZD1222 dose. Here the chain combines TRBV6-4 and TRBJ1-2, with the D gene not clear enough to name. The CDR3 protein sequence reads: CASRERLSGSYTF. The bases read TGTGCCAGCAGAGAACGGCTCTCCGGGAGCTACACCTTC.